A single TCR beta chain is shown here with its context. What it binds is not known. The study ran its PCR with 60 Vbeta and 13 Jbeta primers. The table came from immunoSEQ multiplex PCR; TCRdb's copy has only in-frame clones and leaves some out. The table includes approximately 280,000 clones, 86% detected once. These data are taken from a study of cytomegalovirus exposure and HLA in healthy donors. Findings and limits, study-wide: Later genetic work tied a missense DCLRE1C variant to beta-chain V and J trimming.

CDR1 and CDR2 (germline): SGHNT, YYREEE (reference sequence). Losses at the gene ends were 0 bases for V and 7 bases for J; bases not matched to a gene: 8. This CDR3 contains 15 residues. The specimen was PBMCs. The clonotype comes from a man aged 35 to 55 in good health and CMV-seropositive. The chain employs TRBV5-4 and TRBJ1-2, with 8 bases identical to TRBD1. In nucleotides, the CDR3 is TGTGCCAGCAGCTTGGGTGGACAGGGATTCGGTGGCTACACCTTC. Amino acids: CASSLGGQGFGGYTF.